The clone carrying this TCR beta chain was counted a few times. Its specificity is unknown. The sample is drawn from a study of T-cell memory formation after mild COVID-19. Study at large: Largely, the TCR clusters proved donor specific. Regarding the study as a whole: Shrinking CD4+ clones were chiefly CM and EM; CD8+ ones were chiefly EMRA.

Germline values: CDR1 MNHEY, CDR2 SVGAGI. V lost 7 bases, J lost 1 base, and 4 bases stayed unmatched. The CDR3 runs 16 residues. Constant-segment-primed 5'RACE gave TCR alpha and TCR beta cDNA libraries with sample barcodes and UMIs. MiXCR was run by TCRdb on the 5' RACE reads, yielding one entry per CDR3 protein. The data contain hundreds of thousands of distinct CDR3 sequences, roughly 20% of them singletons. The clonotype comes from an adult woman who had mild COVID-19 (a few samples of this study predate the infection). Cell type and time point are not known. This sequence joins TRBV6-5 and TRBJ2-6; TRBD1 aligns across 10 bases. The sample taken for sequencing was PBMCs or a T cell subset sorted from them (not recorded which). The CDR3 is CASMGQGYSGANVLTF. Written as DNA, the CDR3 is TGTGCCAGCATGGGACAGGGGTATTCTGGGGCCAACGTCCTGACTTTC.